Below, 6 T cell receptor beta chains from the same sample are listed, as sequenced in a study of T cell responses to AZD1222 COVID-19 vaccine (dated by TCRdb to the early 2020s). The library came from the immunoSEQ multiplex PCR assay. TCRdb holds this immuneACCESS table with in-frame rearrangements only. Some clones are missing; in checked studies, unresolved V genes explain under half, and the rest has no known cause. Within this sample are about 120,000 clones, with 86% of them counted one time only. Roughly 3.1% of the sample is taken by the ten largest. The sample's time point label is to be understood as: about 28 days (+/-7) after the second vaccine dose. The input for sequencing was peripheral blood, taken 28 days after the second AZD1222 dose. These receptors were collected from an adult who received the AZD1222 COVID-19 vaccine.

This rearrangement joins TRBV4-3 to TRBJ1-1; possible D gene TRBD1, 5 bases. The CDR3 contains 14 residues. V was shortened by 4 bases and J by 8 bases, with 17 bases between the two germline ends. The germline V gene has CDR1 LGHNA and CDR2 YSLEER. The CDR3 bases are TGCGCCAGCAGCCGGTACACAGGAACAGGCGAAGCTTTCTTT. It encodes CASSRYTGTGEAFF.

V usage is TRBV10-2 and J usage is TRBJ2-6; 10 nucleotides agree with TRBD2. Germline V gene data show CDR1 as WSHSY and CDR2 as SAAADI. The junction had 14 bases not matched to a gene; V was cut back by 6 bases and J by 0 bases. The CDR3 is 20 amino acids. The CDR3 DNA reads TGCGCCAGCAGCCCAAGAAATCTAGCGGGGGCCTTCTCTGGGGCCAACGTCCTGACTTTC. Protein sequence: CASSPRNLAGAFSGANVLTF.

This clone was counted only a few times. The chain is built from TRBV27 and TRBJ2-1, with TRBD2 identical over 7 bases. Per the germline V gene, CDR1 is MNHEY and CDR2 is SMNVEV (reference sequence). This CDR3 comprises 17 residues. After removal of 3 bases from V and 0 bases from J, the junction contained 8 bases not matched to a gene. CDR3: CASSFLRGVSSYNEQFF. In DNA, the CDR3 is TGTGCCAGCAGTTTCCTTCGGGGGGTCTCCTCCTACAATGAGCAGTTCTTC.

The CDR3 here is CASGNTRRSPLHF. In nucleotides, the CDR3 is TGTGCCAGCGGAAACACTCGGAGGTCACCCCTCCACTTT. This rearrangement joins TRBV6-5 to TRBJ1-6; D call uncertain. This CDR3 spans 13 amino acids. V shed 8 bases and J shed 10 bases, with 15 bases lying between them. Germline V lookup: CDR1 MNHEY, CDR2 SVGAGI.

The chain uses TRBV7-9 and TRBJ2-5; 9 positions match TRBD2. With V trimmed by 5 bases and J by 5 bases, 6 bases remained unmatched. CDR1 is SEHNR, CDR2 FQNEAQ, per germline (reference sequence). CDR3 length equals 14 residues. DNA of the CDR3: TGTGCCAGCAGCCCGCGGGGGGGCGGTGAGACCCAGTACTTC. This gives the protein CASSPRGGGETQYF.

The gene calls are TRBV10-1 and TRBJ2-7, with D perhaps TRBD1 (6 bases). This CDR3 contains 11 residues. V was trimmed by 2 bases and J by 11 bases, leaving 10 bases between them. Germline V gene lookup returns CDR1 WNHNN and CDR2 SYGVQD (reference sequence). The CDR3, as DNA: TGCGCCAGCAGTGAGGGACAGTGGAAGTACTTC. Translation: CASSEGQWKYF.